This T cell receptor beta chain was profiled in a study of blood T cell repertoires in COVID-19. Across the whole study: Nucleic acid was either cDNA or gDNA, and it came from T cells, B-cell-depleted T cells, or PBMCs.

This CDR3 is built from 16 residues. In the original processing: Estimates of nucleated cell counts were drawn from the amplification of reference gene primers. Repertoires were generated with immunoSEQ multiplex PCR, while TCRdb's copy carries only in-frame clones and drops some. V and J calls plus clone size are reproduced from that table; the DNA served to infer D and trimming. Counted here are approximately 290,000 clones, approximately 86% occurring once; the ten biggest clones make up 2% to 3%. V gene TRBV12-2 combines with J gene TRBJ1-4; the table's D call, TRBD1, has no DNA check behind it. TRBV12-2 is labeled a pseudogene. Source material: peripheral blood. The sequence was collected from a man aged 18 to 30 with active or convalescent COVID-19. The CDR3 protein is CASRLVYQLTNEKLFF. The CDR3 DNA is TGTGCAAGTCGCTTAGTATACCAGTTAACTAATGAAAAACTGTTTTTT.